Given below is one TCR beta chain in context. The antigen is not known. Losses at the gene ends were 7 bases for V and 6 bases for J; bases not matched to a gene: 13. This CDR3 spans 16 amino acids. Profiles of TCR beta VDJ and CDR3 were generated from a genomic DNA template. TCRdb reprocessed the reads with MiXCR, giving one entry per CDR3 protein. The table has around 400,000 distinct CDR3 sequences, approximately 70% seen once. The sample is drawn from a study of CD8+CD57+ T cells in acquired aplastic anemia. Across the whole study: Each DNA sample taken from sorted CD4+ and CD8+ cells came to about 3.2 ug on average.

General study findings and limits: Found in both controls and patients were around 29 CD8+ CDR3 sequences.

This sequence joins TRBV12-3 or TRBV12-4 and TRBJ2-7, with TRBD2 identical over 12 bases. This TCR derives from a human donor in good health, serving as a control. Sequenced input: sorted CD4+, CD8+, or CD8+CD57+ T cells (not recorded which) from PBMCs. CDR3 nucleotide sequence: TGTGCCAGCAAGGCGGGCCTAGCGGGGGGGCTAAGCGAGCAGTACTTC. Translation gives CASKAGLAGGLSEQYF.